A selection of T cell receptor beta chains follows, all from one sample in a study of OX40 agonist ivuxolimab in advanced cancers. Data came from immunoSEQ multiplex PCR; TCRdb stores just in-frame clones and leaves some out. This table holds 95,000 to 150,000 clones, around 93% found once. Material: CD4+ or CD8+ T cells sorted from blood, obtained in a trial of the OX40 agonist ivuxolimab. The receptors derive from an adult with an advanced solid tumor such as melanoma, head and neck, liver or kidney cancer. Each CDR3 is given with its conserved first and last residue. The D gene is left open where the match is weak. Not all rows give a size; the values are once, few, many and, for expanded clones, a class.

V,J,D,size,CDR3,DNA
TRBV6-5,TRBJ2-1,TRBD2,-,CASSSGTRPFF,TGTGCCAGCAGTTCCGGGACTAGGCCGTTCTTC
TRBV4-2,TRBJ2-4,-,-,CASSQRYQGGAKNIQYF,TGTGCCAGCAGCCAGCGATACCAGGGGGGGGCCAAAAACATTCAGTACTTC
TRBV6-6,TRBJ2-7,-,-,CASTSQTGPVEQYF,TGTGCCAGCACCAGCCAAACAGGGCCCGTCGAGCAGTACTTC
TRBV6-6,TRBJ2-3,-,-,CASLRTDTQYF,TGTGCCAGTCTCCGCACAGATACGCAGTATTTT
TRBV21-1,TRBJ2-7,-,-,CASSSSARTRLDYEQYF,TGTGCCAGCAGCTCCTCAGCACGGACTCGACTTGACTACGAGCAGTACTTC
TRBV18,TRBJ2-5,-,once,CASSPGVAETQYF,TGTGCCAGCTCACCCGGGGTTGCAGAGACCCAGTACTTC
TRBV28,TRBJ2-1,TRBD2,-,CASRAGVENNEQFF,TGTGCCAGCAGAGCGGGAGTGGAGAACAATGAGCAGTTCTTC
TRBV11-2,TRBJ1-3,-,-,CASSLGGAGNGNTIYF,TGTGCCAGCAGCCTAGGGGGAGCGGGGAATGGAAACACCATATATTTT
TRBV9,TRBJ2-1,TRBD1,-,CASSGPGQGAPDEQFF,TGTGCCAGCAGCGGGCCCGGACAGGGGGCGCCGGATGAGCAGTTCTTC
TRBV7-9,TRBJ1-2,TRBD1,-,CASSPGGDTF,TGTGCCAGCAGCCCAGGGGGGGACACCTTC
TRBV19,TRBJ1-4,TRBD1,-,CASSIDEFGQGDGANEKLFF,TGTGCCAGTAGTATAGACGAATTTGGACAGGGGGACGGAGCTAATGAAAAACTGTTTTTT
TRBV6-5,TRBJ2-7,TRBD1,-,CATRTGGVYEQYF,TGTGCCACTAGGACAGGGGGGGTCTACGAGCAGTACTTC
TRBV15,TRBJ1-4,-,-,CATSRERGSATNEKLFF,TGTGCCACCAGCAGAGAAAGGGGATCTGCAACTAATGAAAAACTGTTTTTT
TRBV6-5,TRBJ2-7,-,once,CASRGRGATYEQYF,TGTGCCAGCAGAGGACGGGGGGCCACCTACGAGCAGTACTTC
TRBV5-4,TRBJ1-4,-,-,CASRPDGPVNEKLFF,TGTGCCAGCAGACCGGACGGACCAGTAAATGAAAAACTGTTTTTT
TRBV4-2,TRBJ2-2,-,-,CASSQDLSNGGELFF,TGTGCCAGCAGCCAAGATCTAAGTAACGGCGGGGAGCTGTTTTTT
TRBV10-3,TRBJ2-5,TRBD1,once,CAISGQGGETQYF,TGTGCCATCAGTGGACAGGGTGGGGAGACCCAGTACTTC
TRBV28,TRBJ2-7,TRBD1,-,CASSLTGGAANEQYF,TGTGCCAGCAGTCTAACAGGGGGCGCTGCCAACGAGCAGTACTTC
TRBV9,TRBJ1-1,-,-,CASSVGGLSTEAFF,TGTGCCAGCAGCGTAGGGGGTCTGAGCACTGAAGCTTTCTTT
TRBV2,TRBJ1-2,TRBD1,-,CASSEALGQNNYGYTF,TGTGCCAGCAGTGAAGCCTTGGGACAGAATAACTATGGCTACACCTTC
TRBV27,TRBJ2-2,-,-,CASSPSMVAGELFF,TGTGCCAGCAGTCCATCGATGGTGGCCGGGGAGCTGTTTTTT
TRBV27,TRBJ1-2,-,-,CASNLAYGYTF,TGTGCCAGCAACTTAGCCTATGGCTACACCTTC
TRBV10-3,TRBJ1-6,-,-,CAISDSEDSPLHF,TGTGCCATCAGTGATAGCGAAGATTCACCCCTCCACTTT
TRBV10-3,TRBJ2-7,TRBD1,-,CAMRGDGAQGAVGEQYF,TGTGCCATGAGGGGCGACGGAGCACAGGGGGCAGTTGGCGAGCAGTACTTC
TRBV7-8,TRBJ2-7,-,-,CASSPPTPTGYEQYF,TGTGCCAGCAGCCCCCCCACACCGACAGGCTACGAGCAGTACTTC
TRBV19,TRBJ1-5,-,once,CASSTQGAYQPQHF,TGTGCCAGTAGTACCCAGGGTGCCTATCAGCCCCAGCATTTT
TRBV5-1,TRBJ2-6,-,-,CASTQGGTGANVLTF,TGCGCCAGCACCCAGGGGGGCACTGGGGCCAACGTCCTGACTTTC
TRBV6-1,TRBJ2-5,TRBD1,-,CASSGLGGWETQYF,TGTGCCAGCAGTGGATTAGGGGGCTGGGAGACCCAGTACTTC
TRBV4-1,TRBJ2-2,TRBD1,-,CASSSFQGPGGVNTGELFF,TGCGCCAGCAGCTCCTTCCAAGGTCCAGGGGGAGTGAACACCGGGGAGCTGTTTTTT
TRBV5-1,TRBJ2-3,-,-,CASSFTSRTDTQYF,TGCGCCAGCAGCTTCACCTCCCGCACAGATACGCAGTATTTT
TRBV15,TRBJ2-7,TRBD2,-,CATNQGLGLGREQYF,TGTGCCACCAACCAGGGATTGGGACTAGGGAGGGAGCAGTACTTC
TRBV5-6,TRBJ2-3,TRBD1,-,CASSGDRGIAGDTQYF,TGTGCCAGCAGCGGAGACAGGGGCATAGCAGGAGATACGCAGTATTTT
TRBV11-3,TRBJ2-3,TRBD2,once,CASSFSSGGDTDTQYF,TGTGCCAGCAGCTTTTCCTCGGGGGGGGACACAGATACGCAGTATTTT
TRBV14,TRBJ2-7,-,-,CASSRDYEQYF,TGTGCCAGCAGCCGAGACTACGAGCAGTACTTC
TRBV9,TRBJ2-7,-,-,CASSKNPDVYDEQYF,TGTGCCAGCAGCAAAAACCCTGACGTTTACGACGAGCAGTACTTC
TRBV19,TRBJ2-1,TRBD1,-,CASSIRGQSSYNEQFF,TGTGCCAGTAGTATTCGGGGACAGAGCTCCTACAATGAGCAGTTCTTC
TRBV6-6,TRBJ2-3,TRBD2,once,CASSYLGRVSDTQYF,TGTGCCAGCAGTTACCTTGGGAGGGTTTCAGATACGCAGTATTTT
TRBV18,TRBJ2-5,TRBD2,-,CASSPQTSGNGKTQYF,TGTGCCAGCTCACCACAGACTAGCGGGAATGGGAAGACCCAGTACTTC
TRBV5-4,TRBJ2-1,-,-,CASSLGYQRDEQFF,TGTGCCAGCAGCTTGGGGTACCAGCGGGATGAGCAGTTCTTC
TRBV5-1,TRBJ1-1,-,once,CASSGQGGFGTEAFF,TGCGCCAGCAGCGGCCAGGGAGGGTTCGGGACTGAAGCTTTCTTT
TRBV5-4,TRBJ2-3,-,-,CASSAKTSFSTDTQYF,TGTGCCAGCAGCGCGAAGACTTCCTTTAGCACAGATACGCAGTATTTT
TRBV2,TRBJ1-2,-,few,CASSRGSLDYTF,TGTGCCAGCAGTAGGGGCAGCCTCGATTACACCTTC
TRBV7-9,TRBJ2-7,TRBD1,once,CASSLRSGGVYEQYF,TGTGCCAGCAGCTTAAGGTCAGGGGGCGTTTACGAGCAGTACTTC
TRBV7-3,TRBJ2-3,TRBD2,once,CASSLLAGVDTQYF,TGTGCCAGCAGTCTTCTAGCGGGAGTGGATACGCAGTATTTT
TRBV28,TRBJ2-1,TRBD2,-,CASSKTSGRQQFF,TGTGCCAGCAGCAAGACTAGCGGGAGACAGCAGTTCTTC
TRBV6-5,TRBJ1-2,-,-,CASSYTGLGYTF,TGTGCCAGCAGTTATACAGGGCTCGGCTACACCTTC
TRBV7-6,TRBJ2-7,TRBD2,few,CASSLGSAGGPSEQYF,TGTGCCAGCAGCTTAGGGTCGGCGGGAGGGCCGTCCGAGCAGTACTTC
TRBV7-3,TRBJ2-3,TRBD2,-,CASSQTSVTDTQYF,TGTGCCAGCAGCCAGACTAGCGTTACAGATACGCAGTATTTT
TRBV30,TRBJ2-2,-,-,CAWSVPRVANTGELFF,TGTGCCTGGAGTGTACCACGGGTCGCGAACACCGGGGAGCTGTTTTTT
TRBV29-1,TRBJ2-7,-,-,CSVEGTNYEQYF,TGCAGCGTTGAGGGGACCAATTACGAGCAGTACTTC
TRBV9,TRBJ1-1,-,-,CASSVAPNTEAFF,TGTGCCAGCAGCGTAGCTCCGAACACTGAAGCTTTCTTT
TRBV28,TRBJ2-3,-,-,CASSLSLANTDTQYF,TGTGCCAGCAGTTTATCTCTAGCGAACACAGATACGCAGTATTTT
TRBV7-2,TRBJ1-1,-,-,CASGSGMNTEAFF,TGTGCCAGCGGGTCAGGCATGAACACTGAAGCTTTCTTT
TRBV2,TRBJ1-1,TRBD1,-,CATNGDRNSKAFF,TGTGCCACCAATGGGGACAGAAATTCAAAAGCTTTCTTT
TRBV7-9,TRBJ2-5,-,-,CASRQIEETQYF,TGTGCCAGCAGACAAATAGAAGAGACCCAGTACTTC
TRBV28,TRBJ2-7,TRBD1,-,CASLTQGTGLYEQYF,TGTGCCAGCCTTACTCAAGGGACAGGGCTCTACGAGCAGTACTTC
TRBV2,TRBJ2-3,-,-,CASRWGVTDTQYF,TGTGCCAGCAGGTGGGGGGTCACAGATACGCAGTATTTT
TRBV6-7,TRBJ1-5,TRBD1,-,CASSLGQGEGNQPQHF,TGTGCCAGCAGCCTCGGACAGGGAGAGGGCAATCAGCCCCAGCATTTT
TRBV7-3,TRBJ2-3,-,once,CASSLFGTTDTQYF,TGTGCCAGCAGCTTATTTGGCACCACAGATACGCAGTATTTT
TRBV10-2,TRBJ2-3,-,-,CASSEFEGLAASTDTQYF,TGCGCCAGCAGTGAGTTCGAGGGGTTAGCGGCTAGCACAGATACGCAGTATTTT